These T cell receptor beta chains were read from a single sample in a study of blood T cell repertoires in COVID-19. Libraries were prepared by immunoSEQ multiplex PCR; TCRdb keeps only in-frame clonotypes and omits some of them. The sample consists of 150,000 or so clones, roughly four fifths of them appearing once. Material for sequencing was peripheral blood. The receptor source for this set is a woman over 75 with acute or convalescent COVID-19. The CDR3 runs from the conserved cysteine through the conserved F or W. The D gene is left open where the match is weak. The size field is filled for only some rows; it gives once, few, many or a size class.

-,-,TRBJ2-5,TRBV12-3/TRBV12-4,CASSARETQYF,TGTGCCAGCAGTGCCAGGGAGACCCAGTACTTC
-,-,TRBJ2-1,TRBV14,CASSQVRPRGNEQFF,TGTGCCAGCAGCCAAGTACGGCCCCGAGGGAATGAGCAGTTCTTC
-,-,TRBJ1-1,TRBV19,CATRWNTEAFF,TGTGCCACCCGGTGGAACACTGAAGCTTTCTTT
-,TRBD1,TRBJ2-3,TRBV5-6,CASSLQWTGGWGRTDTQYF,TGTGCCAGCAGCTTACAGTGGACAGGGGGCTGGGGACGGACAGATACGCAGTATTTT
-,TRBD1,TRBJ1-6,TRBV5-6,CASSQGGGFRNSPLHF,TGTGCCAGCAGTCAGGGGGGTGGTTTCCGTAATTCACCCCTCCACTTT
-,-,TRBJ1-5,TRBV6-2/TRBV6-3,CASSYHPGISNQPQHF,TGTGCCAGCAGTTACCATCCAGGGATTAGCAATCAGCCCCAGCATTTT
few,TRBD1,TRBJ1-5,TRBV19,CASRIWGTGGQPQHF,TGTGCCTCCAGGATTTGGGGGACAGGGGGCCAGCCCCAGCATTTT
few,-,TRBJ2-7,TRBV6-5,CASRFPGTKNEQYF,TGTGCCAGCAGATTCCCCGGGACAAAAAACGAGCAGTACTTC
-,-,TRBJ1-2,TRBV25-1,CASSESVGDGYTF,TGTGCCAGCAGTGAATCCGTCGGGGATGGCTACACCTTC
few,-,TRBJ2-3,TRBV7-2,CASSANRLVTDTQYF,TGTGCCAGCAGCGCAAACCGGCTAGTCACCGATACGCAGTATTTT
-,TRBD1,TRBJ1-2,TRBV6-5,CASSYSQGRNYGYTF,TGTGCCAGCAGTTACTCACAGGGGCGGAACTATGGCTACACCTTC
-,TRBD2,TRBJ2-7,TRBV7-2,CASSLGTSGYYEQYF,TGTGCCAGCAGCTTAGGGACTAGCGGTTACTACGAGCAGTACTTC
once,TRBD2,TRBJ2-3,TRBV5-4,CASSLGLQAGGSDTQYF,TGTGCCAGCAGCTTGGGTCTTCAGGCGGGGGGATCAGATACGCAGTATTTT
-,TRBD1,TRBJ1-2,TRBV10-3,CAISGGTGESLYTF,TGTGCCATCAGTGGAGGGACAGGGGAAAGTCTCTACACCTTC
-,-,TRBJ2-7,TRBV6-5,CASRGQPAPYEQYF,TGTGCCAGCAGAGGACAGCCAGCCCCGTACGAGCAGTACTTC
-,-,TRBJ2-5,TRBV5-6,CASSLGALLETQYF,TGTGCCAGCAGCTTGGGGGCACTTCTTGAGACCCAGTACTTC
few,-,TRBJ1-2,TRBV4-1,CASSHVRANYGYTF,TGCGCCAGCAGCCATGTGAGAGCTAACTATGGCTACACCTTC
-,-,TRBJ1-2,TRBV30,CAWKRQVTYGYTF,TGTGCCTGGAAAAGACAGGTGACCTATGGCTACACCTTC
-,-,TRBJ1-5,TRBV3-1/TRBV3-2,CASSQGGGWAQPQHF,TGTGCCAGCAGCCAAGGGGGAGGGTGGGCTCAGCCCCAGCATTTT
-,-,TRBJ1-1,TRBV5-8,CASSRRGTEAFF,TGTGCCAGCAGCCGCAGGGGCACTGAAGCTTTCTTT
-,-,TRBJ2-2,TRBV24-1,CATSDPRAANTGELFF,TGTGCCACCAGTGACCCGAGGGCTGCGAACACCGGGGAGCTGTTTTTT
once,TRBD1,TRBJ2-7,TRBV30,CAWSVLRGQGIHEQYF,TGTGCCTGGAGTGTACTTCGGGGACAGGGAATCCACGAGCAGTACTTC
-,TRBD1,TRBJ1-2,TRBV7-8,CASSWGGQGNYGYTF,TGTGCCAGCAGCTGGGGGGGACAGGGGAACTATGGCTACACCTTC
once,-,TRBJ1-4,TRBV6-6,CASSLGAEKLFF,TGTGCCAGCAGCTTAGGAGCAGAAAAACTGTTTTTT
once,-,TRBJ1-6,TRBV19,CASGGYSPLHF,TGTGCCAGCGGGGGGTATTCACCCCTCCACTTT
-,-,TRBJ2-7,TRBV27,CASSQGIYEQYF,TGTGCCAGCAGTCAGGGGATCTACGAGCAGTACTTC
-,-,TRBJ2-3,TRBV7-2,CASSLGDRGDTQYF,TGTGCCAGCAGCTTAGGAGATCGGGGAGATACGCAGTATTTT
few,-,TRBJ1-1,TRBV19,CASSIPWGRGLNTEAFF,TGTGCCAGTAGTATTCCGTGGGGCCGTGGGCTCAACACTGAAGCTTTCTTT
-,-,TRBJ1-2,TRBV19,CASSREGSNYGYTF,TGTGCCAGTAGTCGGGAGGGGTCGAACTATGGCTACACCTTC
-,-,TRBJ1-1,TRBV25-1,CASSDTTGRNTEAFF,TGTGCCAGCAGTGACACGACAGGTCGGAACACTGAAGCTTTCTTT
-,TRBD1,TRBJ1-2,TRBV18,CASSTGTGGDYGYTF,TGTGCCAGCTCAACCGGGACAGGGGGGGACTATGGCTACACCTTC
-,-,TRBJ1-2,TRBV5-1,CASSLEDSYGYTF,TGCGCCAGCAGCTTGGAGGACAGCTATGGCTACACCTTC
-,-,TRBJ2-7,TRBV5-1,CASSLGELVDEQYF,TGCGCCAGCAGCTTGGGGGAGTTAGTCGACGAGCAGTACTTC
-,-,TRBJ1-2,TRBV19,CASRTGLFYGYTF,TGTGCCAGTCGAACCGGACTGTTCTATGGCTACACCTTC
-,TRBD1,TRBJ1-4,TRBV4-1,CASSQTGTGYEKLFF,TGCGCCAGCAGCCAAACCGGGACAGGGTACGAAAAACTGTTTTTT
-,TRBD1,TRBJ2-2,TRBV11-2,CASSSQGAQNTGELFF,TGTGCCAGCAGCTCCCAGGGGGCCCAGAACACCGGGGAGCTGTTTTTT
-,-,TRBJ1-6,TRBV7-9,CASSLVVNSPLHF,TGTGCCAGCAGCTTAGTAGTAAATTCACCCCTCCACTTT
-,-,TRBJ2-3,TRBV9,CASSVASSTDTQYF,TGTGCCAGCAGCGTAGCCTCGAGCACAGATACGCAGTATTTT
few,TRBD1,TRBJ1-2,TRBV27,CASSLQGGDYGYTF,TGTGCCAGCAGCCTACAGGGGGGAGACTATGGCTACACCTTC
-,-,TRBJ1-1,TRBV10-1,CASSFAPDTEAFF,TGCGCCAGCAGTTTTGCCCCGGACACTGAAGCTTTCTTT
-,-,TRBJ1-2,TRBV7-9,CASSLPITGGYTF,TGTGCCAGCAGCTTACCTATTACGGGTGGCTACACCTTC
-,-,TRBJ2-7,TRBV12-3/TRBV12-4,CASTLGRGYEQYF,TGTGCCAGCACCTTGGGTAGGGGATACGAGCAGTACTTC
-,-,TRBJ2-3,TRBV5-1,CASSFSTDTQYF,TGCGCCAGCAGCTTCTCGACAGATACGCAGTATTTT
-,-,TRBJ2-5,TRBV30,CAWSGGGPVLETQYF,TGTGCCTGGAGTGGGGGGGGGCCGGTTTTAGAGACCCAGTACTTC
-,-,TRBJ1-2,TRBV12-5,CASEVDGYTF,TGTGCTAGTGAAGTAGATGGCTACACCTTC
-,TRBD2,TRBJ2-2,TRBV10-3,CAISDQTGRLAGGPGTGELFF,TGTGCCATCAGTGACCAGACAGGGCGCCTAGCGGGGGGCCCAGGGACCGGGGAGCTGTTTTTT
-,TRBD1,TRBJ1-2,TRBV6-6,CASSWRTGKGGYTF,TGTGCCAGCAGCTGGAGGACAGGGAAGGGTGGCTACACCTTC
-,-,TRBJ1-4,TRBV7-9,CAHHTVGSEKLFF,TGTGCCCATCATACAGTCGGGAGTGAAAAACTGTTTTTT
once,TRBD1,TRBJ2-7,TRBV6-6,CASSRGTGTGTHEQYF,TGTGCCAGCAGTCGAGGAACCGGGACAGGGACCCACGAGCAGTACTTC
-,-,TRBJ2-1,TRBV5-1,CASSLDEPRGLLYNEQFF,TGCGCCAGCAGCTTGGATGAACCCCGGGGACTTCTTTACAATGAGCAGTTCTTC
-,-,TRBJ1-1,TRBV7-8,CASRPAGRVRGETEAFF,TGTGCCAGCCGACCCGCGGGTAGGGTGCGCGGAGAGACTGAAGCTTTCTTT
-,-,TRBJ1-3,TRBV7-8,CASSLAGGGSGNTIYF,TGTGCCAGCAGCTTAGCTGGCGGAGGCTCTGGAAACACCATATATTTT